The present T cell receptor beta chain was sequenced within a study of T-cell reconstitution after alpha-beta-depleted transplantation in children. This CDR3 is built from 15 residues. The germline CDR1 and CDR2 sequences are MNHEY and SVGEGT. V was trimmed by 7 bases and J by 2 bases, leaving 18 bases between them. TCRbeta library construction was performed incorporating unique molecular identifiers. MiXCR, applied by TCRdb to the PCR reads, yields one record per CDR3 protein. This table has some 600,000 distinct CDR3 sequences, about an eighth appearing once. Study-wide results and caveats: T-cell counts and diversity were attributed mostly to newly produced T cells one year after transplant. Several hundred expanded graft clones reportedly supplied alpha-beta T cells about two months after transplant.

For this clonotype: No antigen is known for it.

Specimen: PBMCs, mostly from graft donor cells, collected 360 days after TCRalphabeta/CD19-depleted stem cell transplant. V and J are TRBV6-2 or TRBV6-3 and TRBJ2-7; possibly TRBD2 for D (6 bases). The sequence derives from a male patient younger than 18 who had a stem cell transplant for acute myeloid leukemia, so the T cells may come from the graft donor. CDR3 sequence: CASNNRRDVTYEQYF. The CDR3 coding sequence is TGTGCCAGCAATAACCGGCGGGACGTCACCTACGAGCAGTACTTC.